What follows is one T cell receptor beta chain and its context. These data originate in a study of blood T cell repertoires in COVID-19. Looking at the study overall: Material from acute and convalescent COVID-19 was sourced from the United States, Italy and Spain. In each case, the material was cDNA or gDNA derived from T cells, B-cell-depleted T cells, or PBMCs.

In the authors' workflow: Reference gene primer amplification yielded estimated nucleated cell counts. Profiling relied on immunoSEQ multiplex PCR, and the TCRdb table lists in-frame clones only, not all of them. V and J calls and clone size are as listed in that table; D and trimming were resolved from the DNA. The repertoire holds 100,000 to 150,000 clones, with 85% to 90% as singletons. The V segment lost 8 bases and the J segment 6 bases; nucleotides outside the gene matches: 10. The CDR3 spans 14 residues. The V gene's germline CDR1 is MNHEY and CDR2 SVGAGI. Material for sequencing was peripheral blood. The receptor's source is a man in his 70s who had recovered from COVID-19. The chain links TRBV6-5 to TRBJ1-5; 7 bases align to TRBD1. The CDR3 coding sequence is TGTGCCAGCGGCTACAGGGGAGCGAGTCAGCCCCAGCATTTT. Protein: CASGYRGASQPQHF.